This T cell receptor beta chain was identified in a study of T cells in Graves' hyperthyroidism and ophthalmopathy. What was amplified from RNA transcripts were TCR beta CDR3 regions. The HTBI primer set was used in a first-round RT-PCR of the TCR CDR3. Using its own MiXCR run on the multiplex PCR reads, TCRdb lists one record per CDR3 protein. Of fewer than 900,000 distinct CDR3 sequences in the sample, about 17% are singletons; the top ten hold 8.4%. PBMCs stemmed from over 7.5 ml fresh peripheral blood. This clonotype showed up many times. Its antigen is as yet unknown. General study findings and limits: With a median lead of approximately 6 months before onset, the model predicted ophthalmopathy.

The CDR3 is 12 residues long. Germline values: CDR1 SEHNR, CDR2 FQNEAQ (reference sequence). With 4 bases removed from V and 7 bases from J, the gap between germline ends came to 8 bases. Sequencing was done on a sample of blood. This rearrangement joins TRBV7-9 to TRBJ2-1, with D unresolved. The clonotype comes from a man younger than 30 with Graves' hyperthyroidism. The CDR3 region is CASSSTGNEQFF. The CDR3 DNA reads as TGTGCCAGCAGCTCGACCGGGAATGAGCAGTTCTTC.